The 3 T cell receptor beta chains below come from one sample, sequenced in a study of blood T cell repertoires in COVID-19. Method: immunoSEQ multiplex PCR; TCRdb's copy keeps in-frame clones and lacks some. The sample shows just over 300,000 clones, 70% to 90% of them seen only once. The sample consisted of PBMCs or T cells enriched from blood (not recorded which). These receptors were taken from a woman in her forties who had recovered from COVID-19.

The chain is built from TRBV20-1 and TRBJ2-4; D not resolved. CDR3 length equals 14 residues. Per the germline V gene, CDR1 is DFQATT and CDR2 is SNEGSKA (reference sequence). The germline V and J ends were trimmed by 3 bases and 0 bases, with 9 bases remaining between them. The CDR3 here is CSASFNLAKNIQYF. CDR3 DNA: TGCAGTGCTAGTTTTAATTTAGCCAAAAACATTCAGTACTTC.

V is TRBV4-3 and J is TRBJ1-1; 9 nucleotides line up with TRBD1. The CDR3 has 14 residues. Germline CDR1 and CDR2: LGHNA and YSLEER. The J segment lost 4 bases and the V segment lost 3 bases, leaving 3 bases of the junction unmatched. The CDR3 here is CASSQVQGATEAFF. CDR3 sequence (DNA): TGCGCCAGCAGCCAGGTACAGGGGGCCACTGAAGCTTTCTTT.

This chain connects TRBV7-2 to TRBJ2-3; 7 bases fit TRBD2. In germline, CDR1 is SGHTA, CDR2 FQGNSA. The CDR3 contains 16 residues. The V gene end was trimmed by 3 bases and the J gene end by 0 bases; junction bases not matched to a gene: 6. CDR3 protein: CASSFKAGPSTDTQYF. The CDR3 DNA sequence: TGTGCCAGCAGCTTCAAAGCGGGGCCAAGCACAGATACGCAGTATTTT.